A single sample gave rise to the 4 T cell receptor beta chains below, sequenced in a study of T cells in Graves' hyperthyroidism and ophthalmopathy. Researchers took RNA transcripts and amplified the TCR beta CDR3 regions from them. The primer set for the first-round RT-PCR of the TCR CDR3 was HTBI. TCRdb independently ran MiXCR on the multiplex PCR reads; one entry per CDR3 protein. The data show 650,000 to 750,000 distinct CDR3 sequences, 11% to 15% seen once. Material for sequencing was blood. Receptor source: a woman aged 18-30 years with Graves' hyperthyroidism.

In its sample, this clonotype was seen many times. The CDR3 DNA reads as TGTGCCTGGACCACCGGAGGACGATCCTACGAGCAGTACTTC. It codes for CAWTTGGRSYEQYF. The V gene is TRBV30, the J gene TRBJ2-7; tentatively, D is TRBD2 (5 bases). Trimming took 4 bases from V and 1 from J, leaving 14 bases between them. Germline V lookup: CDR1 GTSNPN, CDR2 SVGIG (reference sequence). CDR3 length: 14 amino acids.

A few counts support this clonotype. The chain employs TRBV4-1 and TRBJ1-1; perhaps TRBD1 as D (6 bases). Germline V gene data show CDR1 as MGHRA and CDR2 as YSYEKL. CDR3 size: 17 residues. V gave up 0 bases and J gave up 6 bases, with 20 bases separating them. For the CDR3, the DNA is TGCGCCAGCAGCCAAGAGGGCTCCGGTCAGGGGAGATCTGAAGCTTTCTTT. It translates to CASSQEGSGQGRSEAFF.

This clonotype was counted at least ten times. The chain recombines TRBV4-2 with TRBJ1-1; D unresolved. The CDR3 spans 13 residues. Germline V gene lookup returns CDR1 LGHNA and CDR2 YNFKEQ. V dropped 2 bases and J dropped 1 base, with 5 bases sitting between them. The CDR3 here is CASSQRRNTEAFF. The CDR3 coding sequence is TGTGCCAGCAGCCAACGGAGGAACACTGAAGCTTTCTTT.

This clonotype was observed many times. This chain joins TRBV28 and TRBJ1-1; D is unresolved. Looked up from germline, CDR1 is MDHEN and CDR2 is SYDVKM. Deletions cut 8 bases from V and 6 bases from J, with 16 bases between. The CDR3 is 13 residues long. CDR3 sequence: CASGRLSGPEAFF. CDR3 nucleotides: TGTGCCAGCGGGCGACTCAGCGGGCCTGAAGCTTTCTTT.